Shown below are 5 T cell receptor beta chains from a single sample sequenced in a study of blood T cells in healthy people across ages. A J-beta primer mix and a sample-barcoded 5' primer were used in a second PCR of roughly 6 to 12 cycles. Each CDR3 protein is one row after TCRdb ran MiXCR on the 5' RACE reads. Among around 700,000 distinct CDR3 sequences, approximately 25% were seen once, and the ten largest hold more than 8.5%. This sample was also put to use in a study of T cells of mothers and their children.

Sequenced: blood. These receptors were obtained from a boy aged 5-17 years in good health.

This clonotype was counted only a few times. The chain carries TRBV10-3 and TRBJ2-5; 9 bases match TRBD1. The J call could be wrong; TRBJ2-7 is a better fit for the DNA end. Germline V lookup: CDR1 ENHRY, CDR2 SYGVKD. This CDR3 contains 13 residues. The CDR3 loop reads CAISPGTGYEQYF. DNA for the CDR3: TGTGCCATCAGTCCAGGGACAGGGTACGAGCAGTACTTC.

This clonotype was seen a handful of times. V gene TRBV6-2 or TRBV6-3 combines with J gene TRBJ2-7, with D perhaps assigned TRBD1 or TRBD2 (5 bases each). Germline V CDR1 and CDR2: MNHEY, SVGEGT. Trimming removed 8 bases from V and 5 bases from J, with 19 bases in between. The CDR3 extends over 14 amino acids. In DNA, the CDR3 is TGTGCCAGCTCTCAGCTGCCAGGGACCCACGAGCAGTACTTC. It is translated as CASSQLPGTHEQYF.

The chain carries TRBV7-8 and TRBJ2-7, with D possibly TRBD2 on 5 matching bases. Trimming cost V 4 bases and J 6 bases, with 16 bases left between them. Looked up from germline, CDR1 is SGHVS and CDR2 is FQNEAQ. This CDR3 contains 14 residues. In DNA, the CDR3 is TGTGCCAGCAGCTCCTTAAGCGGCCCCCTCGAGCAGTACTTC. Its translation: CASSSLSGPLEQYF.

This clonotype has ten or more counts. DNA for the CDR3: TGTGCCAGCACTTTCGCCGGGGGCTACGAGCAGTACTTC. This gives the protein CASTFAGGYEQYF. J is TRBJ2-7 and V is TRBV7-2, with TRBD2 as a possible D gene (6 bases). Germline V gene sequence: CDR1 SGHTA, CDR2 FQGNSA. Trimming pared 7 bases from V and 3 bases from J, leaving 13 bases between. This CDR3 comprises 13 residues.

For the CDR3, the DNA is TGTGCCAGCAGCCCGAGGGTCGGCGGGGGCACAGATACGCAGTATTTT. The encoded protein is CASSPRVGGGTDTQYF. J is TRBJ2-3 and V is TRBV7-2, with D tentatively TRBD2 (6 bases). The CDR3 spans 16 residues. Germline loops: CDR1 SGHTA, CDR2 FQGNSA. The V end was cut by 5 bases, the J end by 1 base, with 16 bases between.